This T cell receptor (beta chain) was identified during a study of patients and donors after allogeneic stem cell transplantation. TCRdb re-called the RT-PCR reads through MiXCR, storing one row per CDR3 protein. The sample lists approximately 140,000 distinct CDR3 sequences, 37% occurring once. Trimming pared 6 bases from V and 5 bases from J, leaving 10 bases between. The CDR3 sequence is 12 residues long. This clonotype was found a few times. The chain combines TRBV12-3 or TRBV12-4 with TRBJ1-2; no firm D call. Sequencing input: blood, either unsorted or a sorted T cell fraction (not recorded which). The TCR was taken from a human donor who was either an allogeneic HSCT recipient or a stem cell or donor lymphocyte infusion donor (not recorded which). It is not recorded whose cells these are; they may come from a transplant donor. CDR3 protein: CASSGLAYGYTF. Written as DNA, the CDR3 is TGTGCCAGCAGCGGATTGGCGTATGGCTACACCTTC.